The source of this T cell receptor beta chain is a study of T cells in Graves' hyperthyroidism and ophthalmopathy. The source material, RNA transcripts, was used to amplify TCR beta CDR3 regions. In the first-round RT-PCR of the TCR CDR3, the HTBI primer set was used. A single record per CDR3 protein comes from TCRdb applying MiXCR to the multiplex PCR reads. Of 300,000 to 350,000 distinct CDR3 sequences listed, less than 20% are singletons. Diagnoses used clinical symptoms, serum thyroxine and TRAb, thyroid ultrasound and orbital computed tomography. This clonotype showed up many times. The sequencing input was blood. The TCR sequence derives from a woman between 40 and 50 years old with Graves' ophthalmopathy.

CDR3 bases: TGTGCCAGCAGTCCTATACGGCGGGAGGGCCGGGACGAGCAGTACTTC. This translates into CASSPIRREGRDEQYF. This chain joins TRBV28 and TRBJ2-7; 9 positions agree with TRBD2. Trimming removed 5 bases from V and 5 bases from J; junction bases left unmatched: 13. CDR1 is MDHEN, CDR2 SYDVKM, per germline. The CDR3 has 16 residues.